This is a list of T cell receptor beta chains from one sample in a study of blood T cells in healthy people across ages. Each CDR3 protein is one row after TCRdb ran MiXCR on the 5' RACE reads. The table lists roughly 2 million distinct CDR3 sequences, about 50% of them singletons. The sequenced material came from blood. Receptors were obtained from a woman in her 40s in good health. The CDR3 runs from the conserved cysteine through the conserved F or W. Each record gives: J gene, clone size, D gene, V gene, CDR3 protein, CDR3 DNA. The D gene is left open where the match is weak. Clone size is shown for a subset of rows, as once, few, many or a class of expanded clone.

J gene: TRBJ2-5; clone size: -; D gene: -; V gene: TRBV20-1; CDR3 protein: CSARGHRIQETQYF; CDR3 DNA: TGCAGTGCTAGAGGGCACCGGATACAAGAGACCCAGTACTTC
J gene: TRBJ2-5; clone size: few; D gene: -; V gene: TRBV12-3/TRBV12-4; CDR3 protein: CASSVRVYETQYF; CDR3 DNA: TGTGCCAGCAGTGTAAGGGTTTACGAGACCCAGTACTTC
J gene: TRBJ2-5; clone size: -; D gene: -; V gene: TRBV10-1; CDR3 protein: CASSEAVGQGRETQYF; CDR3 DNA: TGCGCCAGCAGTGAAGCGGTCGGTCAGGGTCGGGAGACCCAGTACTTC
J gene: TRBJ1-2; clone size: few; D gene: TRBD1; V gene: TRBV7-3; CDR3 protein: CASSLTPGGGGYTF; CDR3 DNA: TGTGCCAGCAGCTTAACCCCAGGGGGCGGCGGCTACACCTTC
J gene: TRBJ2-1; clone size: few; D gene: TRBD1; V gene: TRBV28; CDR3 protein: CASSPGTGRRNEQFF; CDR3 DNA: TGTGCCAGCAGTCCAGGGACAGGGCGCCGAAATGAGCAGTTCTTC
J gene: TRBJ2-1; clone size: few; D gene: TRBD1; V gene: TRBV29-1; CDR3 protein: CSVIGGGTGVYNEQFF; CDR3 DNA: TGCAGCGTTATTGGGGGGGGGACAGGGGTCTACAATGAGCAGTTCTTC
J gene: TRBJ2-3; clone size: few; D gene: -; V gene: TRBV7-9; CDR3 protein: CASSLGSRRDHTDTQYF; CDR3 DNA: TGTGCCAGCAGCTTAGGGAGTAGGAGGGACCACACAGATACGCAGTATTTT
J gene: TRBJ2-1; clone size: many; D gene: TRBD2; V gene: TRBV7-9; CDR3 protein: CASSSGLAAYNEQFF; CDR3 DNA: TGTGCCAGCAGCTCGGGACTAGCGGCCTACAATGAGCAGTTCTTC
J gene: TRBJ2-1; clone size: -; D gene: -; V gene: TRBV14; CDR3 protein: CASSQDYFRGEQFF; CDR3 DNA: TGTGCCAGCAGCCAAGATTACTTCCGGGGTGAGCAGTTCTTC
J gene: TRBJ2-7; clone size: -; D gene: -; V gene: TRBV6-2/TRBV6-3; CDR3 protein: CASSYPVRTTLISYEQYF; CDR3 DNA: TGTGCCAGCAGTTACCCGGTTAGGACTACCCTCATCTCCTACGAGCAGTACTTC
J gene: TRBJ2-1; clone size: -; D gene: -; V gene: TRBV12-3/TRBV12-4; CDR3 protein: CASIRAGLNEQFF; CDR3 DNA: TGTGCCAGCATAAGGGCCGGACTGAATGAGCAGTTCTTC
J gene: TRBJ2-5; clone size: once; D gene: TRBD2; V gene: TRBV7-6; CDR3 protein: CASSLLRGAGTRQETQYF; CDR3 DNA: TGTGCCAGCAGCTTACTGCGGGGGGCAGGTACGAGGCAAGAGACCCAGTACTTC
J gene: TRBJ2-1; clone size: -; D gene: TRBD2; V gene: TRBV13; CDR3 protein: CASSTGLAGARVQFF; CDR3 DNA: TGTGCCAGCAGCACAGGACTAGCGGGGGCCCGGGTGCAGTTCTTC
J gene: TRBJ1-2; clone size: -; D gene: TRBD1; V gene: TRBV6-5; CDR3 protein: CASSYREGQGVNGYTF; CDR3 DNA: TGTGCCAGCAGTTACAGGGAGGGACAGGGGGTAAATGGCTACACCTTC
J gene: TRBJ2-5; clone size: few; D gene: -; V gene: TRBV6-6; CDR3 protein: CASSYWSPQETQYF; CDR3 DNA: TGTGCCAGCAGTTACTGGTCACCACAAGAGACCCAGTACTTC
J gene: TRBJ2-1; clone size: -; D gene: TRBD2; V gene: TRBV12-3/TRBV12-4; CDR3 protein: CASSLRASGVKLEQFF; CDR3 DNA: TGTGCCAGCAGTTTAAGGGCTAGCGGGGTGAAGCTTGAGCAGTTCTTC
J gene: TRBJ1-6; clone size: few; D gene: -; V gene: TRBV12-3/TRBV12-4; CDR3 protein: CASSLAGSVNNSPLHF; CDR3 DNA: TGTGCCAGCAGTTTAGCTGGGAGCGTTAATAATTCACCCCTCCACTTT
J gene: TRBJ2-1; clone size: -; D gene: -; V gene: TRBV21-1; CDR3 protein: CASSRNLTGRYNEQFF; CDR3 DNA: TGTGCCAGCAGCAGGAATTTAACTGGGCGGTACAATGAGCAGTTCTTC
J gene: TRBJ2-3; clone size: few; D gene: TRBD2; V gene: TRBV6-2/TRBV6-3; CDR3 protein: CASTGLATDTQYF; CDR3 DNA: TGTGCCAGCACCGGACTAGCGACAGATACGCAGTATTTT
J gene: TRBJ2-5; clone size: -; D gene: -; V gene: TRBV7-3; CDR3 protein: CASSTLGGGQETQYF; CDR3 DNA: TGTGCCAGCAGCACTCTCGGTGGAGGTCAAGAGACCCAGTACTTC
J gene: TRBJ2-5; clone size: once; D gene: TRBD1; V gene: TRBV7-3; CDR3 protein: CASGPGQGPQETQYF; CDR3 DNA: TGTGCCAGCGGACCAGGACAGGGCCCCCAAGAGACCCAGTACTTC
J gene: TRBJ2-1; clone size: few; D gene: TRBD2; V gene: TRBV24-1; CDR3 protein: CATSDIPGGGSYNEQFF; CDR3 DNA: TGTGCCACCAGTGATATTCCGGGGGGGGGCTCCTACAATGAGCAGTTCTTC
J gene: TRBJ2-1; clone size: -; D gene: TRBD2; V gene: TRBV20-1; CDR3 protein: CSASTASGGNEQFF; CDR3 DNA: TGCAGTGCTAGTACGGCTAGCGGGGGCAATGAGCAGTTCTTC
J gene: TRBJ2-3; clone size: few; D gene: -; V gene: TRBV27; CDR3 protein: CASGRQSSTDTQYF; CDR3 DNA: TGTGCCAGCGGTCGACAGAGTTCCACAGATACGCAGTATTTT
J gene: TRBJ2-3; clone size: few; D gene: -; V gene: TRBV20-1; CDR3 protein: CSARPQGISTDTQYF; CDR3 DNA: TGCAGTGCTAGACCTCAGGGAATCAGCACAGATACGCAGTATTTT